Presented here are 2 T cell receptor beta chains from one specimen sequenced in a study of blood T cell repertoires in COVID-19. Repertoires were generated with immunoSEQ multiplex PCR, while TCRdb's copy carries only in-frame clones and drops some. Of around 300,000 clones in the sample, 70% to 90% were seen once. The sequenced sample consisted of peripheral blood. The receptors shown here come from a woman in her 70s with acute or convalescent COVID-19.

V gene TRBV18 combines with J gene TRBJ1-6, with TRBD1 matching over 7 bases. Trimming at V came to 3 bases and at J to 5 bases, leaving 4 bases not matched to a gene. There are 15 residues in the CDR3. Looked up from germline, CDR1 is KGHSH and CDR2 is LQKENI. CDR3 nucleotide sequence: TGTGCCAGCTCACCTCCCGGGACAGATAATTCACCCCTCCACTTT. This encodes CASSPPGTDNSPLHF.

This chain joins TRBV15 and TRBJ1-5; 7 bases are a match to TRBD1. CDR1 and CDR2 (germline): LNHNV, YYDKDF (reference sequence). CDR3 length equals 16 residues. With V trimmed by 0 bases and J by 7 bases, 9 bases remained unmatched. CDR3 loop: CATSRELAGGLQPQHF. The CDR3 DNA follows: TGTGCCACCAGCAGAGAGTTGGCAGGGGGGTTGCAGCCCCAGCATTTT.